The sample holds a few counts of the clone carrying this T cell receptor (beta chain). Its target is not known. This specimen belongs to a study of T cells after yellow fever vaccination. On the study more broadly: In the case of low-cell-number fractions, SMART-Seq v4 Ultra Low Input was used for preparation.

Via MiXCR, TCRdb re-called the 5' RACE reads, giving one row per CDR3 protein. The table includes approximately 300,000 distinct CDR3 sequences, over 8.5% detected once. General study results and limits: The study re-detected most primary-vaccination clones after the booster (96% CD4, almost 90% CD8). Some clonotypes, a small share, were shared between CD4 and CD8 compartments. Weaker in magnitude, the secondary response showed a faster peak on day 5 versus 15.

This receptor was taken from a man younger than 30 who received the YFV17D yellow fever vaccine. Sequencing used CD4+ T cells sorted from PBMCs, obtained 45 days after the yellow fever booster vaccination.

The CDR3 DNA reads TGTGCCAGCAGCTGGGACAACACCCCGGATCCCGCCGAGCAGTACGTC. This sequence encodes CASSWDNTPDPAEQYV. The rearrangement uses TRBV6-6 and TRBJ2-7; D is possibly TRBD1 (6 bases). CDR1 and CDR2 from the germline V gene are MNHNY and SVGAGI (reference sequence). The V gene lost 6 bases and the J gene lost 6 bases, with 24 bases spanning the gap. This CDR3 has 16 amino acids.